Sequencing of this T cell receptor beta chain was carried out in a study of OX40 agonist ivuxolimab in advanced cancers. The assay was immunoSEQ multiplex PCR, and TCRdb's table has in-frame clones only and misses some. This sample yields about 73,000 clones, of which more than 70% are seen a single time; under 0.9% belongs to the top ten. In this sample, this clone turned up a few times. This receptor was obtained from an adult with an advanced solid tumor such as melanoma, head and neck, liver or kidney cancer. The sequencing used CD4+ or CD8+ T cells sorted from blood, collected in a trial of the OX40 agonist ivuxolimab.

This CDR3 is CASSLGGGNQPQHF. CDR3 sequence (DNA): TGCGCCAGCAGCTTGGGGGGCGGCAATCAGCCCCAGCATTTT. The chain joins TRBV5-1 to TRBJ1-5; TRBD1 might be the D (5 bases). Trimming took 0 bases from V and 2 from J, leaving 6 bases between them. The CDR3 has 14 residues. The V gene's germline CDR1 is SGHRS and CDR2 YFSETQ. Complete variable domain (other parts from reference TRBV5-1 and TRBJ1-5): KAGVTQTPRYLIKTRGQQVTLSCSPISGHRSVSWYQQTPGQGLQFLFEYFSETQRNKGNFPGRFSGRQFSNSRSEMNVSTLELGDSALYLCASSLGGGNQPQHFGDGTRLSIL.